What follows is one TCR beta chain and its context. Its specific antigen is unknown. No base quality information exists; no much larger clone differs at one position. The sample's time point label is to be understood as: cycle 2 day 1 (C2D1) of nivolumab. All trial patients had relapsed after autologous stem cell transplantation, with cohorts A, B and C differing in prior brentuximab vedotin exposure. The trial cohort included 50 to 70 patients with relapsed/refractory classical Hodgkin lymphoma, and each patient had a best overall response of complete response, partial response or progressive disease. Trial patients were treated with single-agent nivolumab in the multi-cohort phase II CheckMate 205 trial. An independent review committee assessed best overall response by applying the 2007 International Working Group response criteria. Trial PBMCs were collected just before the start of nivolumab (C1D1) and during therapy at cycle 2 day 1 and cycle 4 day 1. Peripheral blood was collected in 8 mL Vacutainer Cell Preparation Tubes, from which PBMCs were isolated by centrifugation and then cryopreserved.

Reading from cysteine to phenylalanine, the CDR3 counts 14 amino acids. Only CDR3 DNA remains: 42 bases, in frame from the first base. V loses 2 bases, J loses 6 bases, and the germline ends lie 11 bases apart. Via the germline V gene (reference sequence), CDR1 is MNHEY and CDR2 SMNVEV. This sample was included in a study of PD-1 blockade in classical Hodgkin lymphoma (dated by TCRdb to the early 2020s). Notes on the research overall: Nivolumab dosing was 3 mg/kg intravenously every 2 weeks, continuing until either disease progression or unacceptable toxicity. The study used CyTOF and TCR beta sequencing to define a peripheral blood immune signature of response to PD-1 blockade in classical Hodgkin lymphoma. Study-wide conclusions, independent of this receptor: Baseline TCR diversity was reported to be lower in newly diagnosed patients than in healthy donors, and even lower in relapsed/refractory patients. Trial patients achieving complete response had baseline diversity similar to newly diagnosed patients, whereas partial responders and progressors had significantly lower diversity. The study was restricted to a single clinical trial cohort, and the causes of repertoire differences, possibly disease activity or prior therapy, were left undefined. CD4+ but not CD8+ TCR diversity rose significantly by C4D1 (p=0.0027 vs p=0.16), most apparent in complete responders (p=0.02). Lower diversity was seen in patients whose nivolumab began less than 1 year after ASCT, and these patients were left out of later analyses so that immune reconstitution would not confound the results.

The Qiagen DNeasy kit was used to extract genomic DNA both from unsorted PBMCs and from the negatively selected CD4+ and CD8+ fractions. TCR beta CDR3 regions were amplified by immunoSEQ multiplex PCR using primers annealing to V and J segments. A synthetic immune receptor repertoire was used to minimize amplification bias, and remaining bias was computationally removed after sequencing. The study's processing was this. Custom Python scripts were used to quantify repertoire diversity as the Shannon entropy index. Unsorted, CD4+ and CD8+ repertoires were analyzed separately, except in combined analyses where CD4+ and CD8+ sequences were merged in silico. Clonal expansion was defined as at least a 2-fold frequency increase after treatment relative to C1D1, with a pseudocount of 0.5 for undetected baseline clones. Singleton clones were defined as clones with 0 or 1 copy at C1D1, and non-singleton clones were defined as clones with 2 or more copies. Clones expanded in unsorted samples were assigned a CD4+, CD8+ or unknown annotation through matching of protein sequences in sorted samples from the same patient. Wilcoxon tests on paired samples were used to test diversity changes from C1D1 to C4D1. TCRdb mirrors the immuneACCESS table, restricted to in-frame sequences. Some clones are absent from its copies; in checked studies, under half trace to an unresolved V gene, and the reason for the others is unknown. That table is the source of V, J and clone size, and D and trimming were worked out from the DNA. This sample lists around 46,000 clones; around 80% were detected once. The ten largest clones capture around 22% of the sample.

The specimen comprised peripheral blood mononuclear cells (PBMCs), sampled before the second cycle of nivolumab. The chain joins TRBV27 to TRBJ2-1; the D segment could be TRBD2, given 6 matching bases. The TCR comes from a human donor with classical Hodgkin lymphoma. The CDR3 has the sequence CASSLSPGANEQFF. DNA sequence: TGTGCCAGCAGTTTAAGCCCGGGAGCCAATGAGCAGTTCTTC.